This T cell receptor (beta chain) was documented in a study of blood T cells in healthy people across ages. This CDR3 region has 14 residues. Trimming took 1 base from V and 2 from J, leaving 8 bases between them. Germline V CDR1 and CDR2: LNHNV, YYDKDF (reference sequence). Combining a sample-barcoded 5' primer with a J-beta primer mix, a second PCR ran for about 7 to 12 cycles. From the 5' RACE reads, TCRdb called clonotypes with MiXCR, one entry per CDR3 protein. The data show 540,000 or so distinct CDR3 sequences, 24% seen once. Points from the study as a whole: Percentage of naive T cells showed a strong correlation with TCR beta diversity.

On this clonotype itself: Its antigen is not identified.

These sequences were also reported in another study, on T cells of mothers and their children. That report adds: When the second PCR was run, its M1S primer added sample barcodes and 2-4 random nucleotides.

This sequence was found in a boy younger than 18 in good health. The chain links TRBV15 to TRBJ1-1; D not resolved. Source material: blood. CDR3 in DNA: TGTGCCACCAGCAGAGTACCCGGAAACACTGAAGCTTTCTTT. Encoded protein: CATSRVPGNTEAFF.